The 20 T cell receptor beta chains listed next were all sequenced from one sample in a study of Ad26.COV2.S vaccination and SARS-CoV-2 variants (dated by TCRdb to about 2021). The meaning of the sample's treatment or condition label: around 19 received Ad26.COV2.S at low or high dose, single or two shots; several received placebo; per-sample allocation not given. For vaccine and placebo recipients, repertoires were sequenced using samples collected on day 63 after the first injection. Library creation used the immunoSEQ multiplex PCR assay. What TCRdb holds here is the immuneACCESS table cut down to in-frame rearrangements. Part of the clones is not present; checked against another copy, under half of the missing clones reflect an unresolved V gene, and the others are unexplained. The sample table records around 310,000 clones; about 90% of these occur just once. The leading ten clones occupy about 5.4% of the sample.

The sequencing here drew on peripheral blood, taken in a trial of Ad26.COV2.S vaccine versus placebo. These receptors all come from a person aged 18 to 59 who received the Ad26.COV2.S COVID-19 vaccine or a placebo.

As DNA, the CDR3 is TGCGCCAGCAGCCGGGAGGCAGGTGGCGCAACTAATGAAAAACTGTTTTTT. Protein sequence: CASSREAGGATNEKLFF. V gene TRBV4-1 combines with J gene TRBJ1-4; D ambiguous. Between the trimmed V and J ends, which lost 4 bases and 0 bases, there was a span of 15 bases. The CDR3 covers 17 residues. Per germline, CDR1 MGHRA and CDR2 YSYEKL.

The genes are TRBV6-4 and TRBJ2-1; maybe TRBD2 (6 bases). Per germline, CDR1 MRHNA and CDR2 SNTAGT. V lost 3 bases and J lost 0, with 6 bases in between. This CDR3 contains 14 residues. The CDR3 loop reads CASSEGGSYNEQFF. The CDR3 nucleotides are TGTGCCAGCAGTGAGGGGGGCTCCTACAATGAGCAGTTCTTC.

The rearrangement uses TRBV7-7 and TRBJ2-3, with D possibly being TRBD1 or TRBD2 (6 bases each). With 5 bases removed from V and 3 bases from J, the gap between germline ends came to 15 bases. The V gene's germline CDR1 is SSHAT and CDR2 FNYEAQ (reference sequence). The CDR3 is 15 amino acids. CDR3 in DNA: TGTGCCAGCAGCCGGGGGCTAGCAGTGACAGATACGCAGTATTTT. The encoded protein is CASSRGLAVTDTQYF.

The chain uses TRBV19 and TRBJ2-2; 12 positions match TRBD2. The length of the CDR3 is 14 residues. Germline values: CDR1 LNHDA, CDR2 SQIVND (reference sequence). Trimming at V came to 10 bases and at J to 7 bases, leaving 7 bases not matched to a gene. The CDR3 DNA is TGTGCCACTGCTAGCGGGAGGGCCCTCGGGGAGCTGTTTTTT. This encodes CATASGRALGELFF.

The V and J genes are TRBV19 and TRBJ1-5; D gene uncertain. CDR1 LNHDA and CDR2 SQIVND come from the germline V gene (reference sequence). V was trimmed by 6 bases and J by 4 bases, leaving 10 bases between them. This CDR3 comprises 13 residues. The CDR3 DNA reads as TGTGCCAGTAGGCGGGCAGCAAATCAGCCCCAGCATTTT. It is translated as CASRRAANQPQHF.

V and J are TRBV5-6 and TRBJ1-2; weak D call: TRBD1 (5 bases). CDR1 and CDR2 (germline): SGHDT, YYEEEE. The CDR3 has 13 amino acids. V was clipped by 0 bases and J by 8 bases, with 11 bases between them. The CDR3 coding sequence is TGTGCCAGCAGCTTGGAGACGGGGGAAGGCTACACCTTC. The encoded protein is CASSLETGEGYTF. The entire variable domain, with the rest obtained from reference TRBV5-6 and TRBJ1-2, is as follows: DAGVTQSPTHLIKTRGQQVTLRCSPKSGHDTVSWYQQALGQGPQFIFQYYEEEERQRGNFPDRFSGHQFPNYSSELNVNALLLGDSALYLCASSLETGEGYTFGSGTRLTVV.

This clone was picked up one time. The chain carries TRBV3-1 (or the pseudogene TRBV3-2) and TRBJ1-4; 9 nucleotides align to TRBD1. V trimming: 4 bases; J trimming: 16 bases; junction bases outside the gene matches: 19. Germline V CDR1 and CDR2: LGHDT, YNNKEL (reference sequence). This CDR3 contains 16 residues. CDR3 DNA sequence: TGTGCCAGCAGCCTCGGACAGGGGTCCCCGAGAATGGGGAAGTTTTTT. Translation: CASSLGQGSPRMGKFF.

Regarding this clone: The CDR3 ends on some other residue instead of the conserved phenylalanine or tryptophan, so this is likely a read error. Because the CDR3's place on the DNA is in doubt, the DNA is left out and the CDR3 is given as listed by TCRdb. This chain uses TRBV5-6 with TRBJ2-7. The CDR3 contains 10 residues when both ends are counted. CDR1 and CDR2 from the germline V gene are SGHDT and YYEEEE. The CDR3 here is CASSLTLGVD.

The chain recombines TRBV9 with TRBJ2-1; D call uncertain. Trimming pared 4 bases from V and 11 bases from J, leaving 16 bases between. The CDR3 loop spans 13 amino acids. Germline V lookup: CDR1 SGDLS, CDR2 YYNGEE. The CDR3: CASSPREMTKQFF. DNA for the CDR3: TGTGCCAGCAGCCCCCGAGAGATGACAAAGCAGTTCTTC.

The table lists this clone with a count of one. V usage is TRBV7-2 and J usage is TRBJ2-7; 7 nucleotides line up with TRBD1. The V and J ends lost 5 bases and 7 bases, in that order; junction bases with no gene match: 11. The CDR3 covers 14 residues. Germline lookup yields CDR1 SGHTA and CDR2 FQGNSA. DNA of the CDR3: TGTGCCAGCAGCGATCGACAGGGCCTTAGGGAGCAGTACTTC. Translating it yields CASSDRQGLREQYF. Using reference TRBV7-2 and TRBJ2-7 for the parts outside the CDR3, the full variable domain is GAGVSQSPSNKVTEKGKDVELRCDPISGHTALYWYRQSLGQGLEFLIYFQGNSAPDKSGLPSDRFSAERTGGSVSTLTIQRTQQEDSAVYLCASSDRQGLREQYFGPGTRLTVT.

CDR3 sequence (DNA): TGTGCCAGCAATGCGCGGTCCTACGAGCAGTACGTC. Protein sequence: CASNARSYEQYV. The J gene is TRBJ2-7, the V gene TRBV6-5; D is ambiguous. The germline V and J ends were trimmed by 7 bases and 1 base, with 8 bases remaining between them. The CDR3 spans 12 residues. From germline, CDR1 is MNHEY and CDR2 SVGAGI.

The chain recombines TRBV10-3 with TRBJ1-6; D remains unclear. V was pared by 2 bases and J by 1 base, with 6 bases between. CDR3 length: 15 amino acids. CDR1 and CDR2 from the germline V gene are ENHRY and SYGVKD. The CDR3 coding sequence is TGTGCCATCAGTGAGGGGGTGTCCTATAATTCACCCCTCCACTTT. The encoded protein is CAISEGVSYNSPLHF.

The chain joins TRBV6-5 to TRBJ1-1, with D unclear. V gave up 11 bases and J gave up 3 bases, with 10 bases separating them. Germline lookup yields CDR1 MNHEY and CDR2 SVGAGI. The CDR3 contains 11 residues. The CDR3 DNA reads TGTGCCGTCGTTCGCGACACTGAAGCTTTCTTT. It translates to CAVVRDTEAFF.

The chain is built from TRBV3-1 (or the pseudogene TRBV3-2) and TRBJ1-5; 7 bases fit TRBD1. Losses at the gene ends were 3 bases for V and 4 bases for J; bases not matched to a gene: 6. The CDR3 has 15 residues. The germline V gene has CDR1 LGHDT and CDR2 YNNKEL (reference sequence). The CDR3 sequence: CASSHRDSRNQPQHF. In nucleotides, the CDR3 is TGTGCCAGCAGCCACCGGGACAGCCGAAATCAGCCCCAGCATTTT.

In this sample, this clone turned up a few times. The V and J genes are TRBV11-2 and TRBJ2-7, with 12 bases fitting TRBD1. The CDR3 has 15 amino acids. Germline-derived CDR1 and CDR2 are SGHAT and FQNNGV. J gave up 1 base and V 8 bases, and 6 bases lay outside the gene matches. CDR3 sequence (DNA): TGTGCCAGCCGCCGGGGACAGGGGGCTTCCTACGAGCAGTACGTC. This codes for CASRRGQGASYEQYV.

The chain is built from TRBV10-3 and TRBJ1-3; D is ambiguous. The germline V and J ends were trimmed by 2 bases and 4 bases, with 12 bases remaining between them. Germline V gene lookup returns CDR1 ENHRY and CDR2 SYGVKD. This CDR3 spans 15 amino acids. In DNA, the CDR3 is TGTGCCATCAGTGAGGTCACCGGTTTGGGAAACACCATATATTTT. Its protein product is CAISEVTGLGNTIYF.

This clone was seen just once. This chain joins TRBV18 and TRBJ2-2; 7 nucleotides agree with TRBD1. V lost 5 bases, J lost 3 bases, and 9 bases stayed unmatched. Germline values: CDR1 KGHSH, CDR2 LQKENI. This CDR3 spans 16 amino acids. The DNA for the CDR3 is TGTGCCAGCTCAAAATACAGGGGCTCGGACACCGGGGAGCTGTTTTTT. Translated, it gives CASSKYRGSDTGELFF.

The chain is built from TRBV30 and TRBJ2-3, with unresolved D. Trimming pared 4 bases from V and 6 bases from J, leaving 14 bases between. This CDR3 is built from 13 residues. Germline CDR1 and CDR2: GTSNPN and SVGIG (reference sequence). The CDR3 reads CAWINPVFDTQYF. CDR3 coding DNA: TGTGCCTGGATTAATCCAGTATTCGATACGCAGTATTTT.

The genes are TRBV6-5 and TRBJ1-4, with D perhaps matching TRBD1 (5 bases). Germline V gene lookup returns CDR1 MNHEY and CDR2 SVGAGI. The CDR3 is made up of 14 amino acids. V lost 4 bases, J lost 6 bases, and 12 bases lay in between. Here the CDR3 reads CASSFAGQYEKLFF. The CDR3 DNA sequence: TGTGCCAGCAGTTTCGCAGGGCAGTATGAAAAACTGTTTTTT.

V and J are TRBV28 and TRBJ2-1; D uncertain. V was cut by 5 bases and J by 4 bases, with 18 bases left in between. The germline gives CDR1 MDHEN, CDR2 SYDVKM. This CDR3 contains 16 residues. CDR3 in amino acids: CASSPLIGGMYNEQFF. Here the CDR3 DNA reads TGTGCCAGCAGTCCCCTAATTGGTGGGATGTACAATGAGCAGTTCTTC.